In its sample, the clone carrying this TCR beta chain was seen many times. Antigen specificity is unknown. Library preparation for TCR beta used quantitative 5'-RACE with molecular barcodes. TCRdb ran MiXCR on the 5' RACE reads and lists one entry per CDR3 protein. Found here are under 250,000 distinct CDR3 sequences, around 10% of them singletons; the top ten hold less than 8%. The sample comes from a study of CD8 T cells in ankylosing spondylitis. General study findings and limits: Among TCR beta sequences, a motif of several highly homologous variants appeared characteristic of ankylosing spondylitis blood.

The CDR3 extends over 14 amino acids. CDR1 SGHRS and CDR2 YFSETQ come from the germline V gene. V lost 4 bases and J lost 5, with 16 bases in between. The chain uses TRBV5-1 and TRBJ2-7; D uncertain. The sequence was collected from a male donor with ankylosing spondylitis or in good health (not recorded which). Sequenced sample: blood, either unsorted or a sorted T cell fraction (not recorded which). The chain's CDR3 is CASSASGLSHEQYF. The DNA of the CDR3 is TGCGCCAGCAGCGCCTCGGGTCTATCCCACGAGCAGTACTTC.